One sample yielded the 9 T cell receptor beta chains listed below, sequenced in a study of human CD8 memory T cell subsets. It was UMI-labeled 5' RACE by which the TCR beta libraries were made. TCRdb reanalyzed the 5' RACE reads, giving one entry per CDR3 protein sequence and no DNA. This repertoire comprises 9,500 to 13,000 distinct CDR3 sequences; its ten largest clones make up under 10%. The sequenced sample was CD8+ T cells from PBMCs. These receptors were collected from a human donor in good health.

Judged by frequency, this clonotype is medium-sized. The CDR3 reads CASSLIQGYNDEQYF. This sequence joins TRBV4-2 and TRBJ2-7; TCRdb reports TRBD1, a call that lacks DNA to check it against. Germline-derived CDR1 and CDR2 are LGHNA and YNFKEQ. The CDR3 loop spans 15 amino acids.

Considering frequency, this clonotype is medium-sized (0.01 to 0.1%). CDR3 residues: CASSPDYYEQYF. The chain links TRBV5-1 to TRBJ2-7. This CDR3 region has 12 residues. The germline gives CDR1 SGHRS, CDR2 YFSETQ.

V gene TRBV7-2 combines with J gene TRBJ1-3; TCRdb names TRBD1, which stays unverified in the absence of DNA. There are 16 residues in the CDR3. CDR1 and CDR2 from the germline V gene are SGHTA and FQGNSA. CDR3 sequence: CASSLEEGGLGNTIYF.

The CDR3 here is CASKGLADLRYNEQFF. This chain links TRBV5-8 with TRBJ2-1; TCRdb picks TRBD2, but there is no DNA to check that call. Germline CDR1 reads SGHTS; CDR2 reads YDEGEE. CDR3 length: 16 amino acids.

This sequence joins TRBV25-1 and TRBJ1-2; with no DNA, the TCRdb D assignment of TRBD1 cannot be verified. Germline values: CDR1 MGHDK, CDR2 SYGVNS. This CDR3 has 15 residues. This chain's CDR3 is CASSESSGGAYGYTF.

This sequence joins TRBV5-1 and TRBJ2-1. Germline lookup yields CDR1 SGHRS and CDR2 YFSETQ. The CDR3 covers 12 residues. CDR3 loop: CASSFTSYEQFF.

The V gene is TRBV6-5, the J gene TRBJ2-3; the D call of TRBD1 rests on TCRdb alone, since no DNA is present to check it. From germline, CDR1 is MNHEY and CDR2 SVGAGI. This CDR3 region has 13 residues. The CDR3 loop reads CASYGGITDTQYF.

The V call is TRBV19, the J call TRBJ2-2. In germline, CDR1 is LNHDA, CDR2 SQIVND (reference sequence). CDR3 size: 16 residues. The CDR3 sequence is CASTLDGFLNTGELFF.

In terms of frequency, this clonotype is medium-sized. The rearrangement joins TRBV14 to TRBJ2-1; with no DNA, the TCRdb D assignment of TRBD1 cannot be verified. Germline loops: CDR1 SGHDN, CDR2 FVKESK. There are 14 residues in the CDR3. The CDR3: CASSPVGGADEQFF.